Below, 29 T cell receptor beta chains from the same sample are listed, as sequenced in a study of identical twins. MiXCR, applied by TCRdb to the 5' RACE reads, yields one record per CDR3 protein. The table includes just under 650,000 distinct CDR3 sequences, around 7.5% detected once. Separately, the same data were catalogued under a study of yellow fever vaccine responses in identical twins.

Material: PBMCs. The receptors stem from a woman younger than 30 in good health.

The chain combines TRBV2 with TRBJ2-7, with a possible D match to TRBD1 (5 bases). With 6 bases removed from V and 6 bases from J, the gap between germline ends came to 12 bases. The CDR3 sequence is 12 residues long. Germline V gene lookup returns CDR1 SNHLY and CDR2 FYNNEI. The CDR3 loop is CASRGLDGEQYF. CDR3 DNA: TGTGCCAGCAGGGGGCTAGATGGCGAGCAGTACTTC.

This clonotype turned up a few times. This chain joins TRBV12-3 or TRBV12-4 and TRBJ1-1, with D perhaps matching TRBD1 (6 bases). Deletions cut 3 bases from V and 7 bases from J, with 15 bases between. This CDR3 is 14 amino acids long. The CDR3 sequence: CASSLPGRGLEAFF. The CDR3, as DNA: TGTGCCAGCAGTTTGCCCGGCAGGGGACTTGAAGCTTTCTTT.

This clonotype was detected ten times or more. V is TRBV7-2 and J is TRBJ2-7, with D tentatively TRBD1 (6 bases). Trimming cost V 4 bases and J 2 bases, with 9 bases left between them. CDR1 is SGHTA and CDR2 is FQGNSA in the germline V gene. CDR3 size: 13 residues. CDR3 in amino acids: CASSYGQTYEQYV. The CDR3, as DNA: TGTGCCAGCAGCTACGGACAGACCTACGAGCAGTACGTC.

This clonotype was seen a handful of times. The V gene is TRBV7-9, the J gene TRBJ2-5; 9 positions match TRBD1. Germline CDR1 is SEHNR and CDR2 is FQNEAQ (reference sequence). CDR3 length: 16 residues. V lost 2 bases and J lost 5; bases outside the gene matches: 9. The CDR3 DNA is TGTGCCAGCAGCTTACAGCCGGGACAGGGTTCGGAGACCCAGTACTTC. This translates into CASSLQPGQGSETQYF.

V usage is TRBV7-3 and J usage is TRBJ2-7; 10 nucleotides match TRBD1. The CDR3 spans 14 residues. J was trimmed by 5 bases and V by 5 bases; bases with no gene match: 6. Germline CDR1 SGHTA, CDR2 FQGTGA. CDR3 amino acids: CASSQTGGRDEQYF. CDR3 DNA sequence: TGTGCCAGCAGCCAGACAGGGGGCCGCGACGAGCAGTACTTC.

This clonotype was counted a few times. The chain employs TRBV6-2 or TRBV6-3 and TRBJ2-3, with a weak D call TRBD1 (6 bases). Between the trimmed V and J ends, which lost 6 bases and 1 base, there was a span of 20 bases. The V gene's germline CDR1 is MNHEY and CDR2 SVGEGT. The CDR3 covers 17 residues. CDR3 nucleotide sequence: TGTGCCAGCAGGACACTTAGACGGGACACTCGCACAGATACGCAGTATTTT. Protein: CASRTLRRDTRTDTQYF.

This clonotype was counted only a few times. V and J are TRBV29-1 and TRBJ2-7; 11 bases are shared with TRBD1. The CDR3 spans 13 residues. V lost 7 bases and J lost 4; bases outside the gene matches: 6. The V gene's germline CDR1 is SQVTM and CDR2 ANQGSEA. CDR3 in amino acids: CSARTGGNYEQYF. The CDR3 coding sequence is TGCAGCGCAAGGACAGGGGGCAATTACGAGCAGTACTTC.

The CDR3 reads CASSQRRLGGPGDTQYF. CDR3 in DNA: TGTGCCAGCAGCCAACGGCGACTGGGGGGTCCCGGGGATACGCAGTATTTT. This rearrangement joins TRBV7-8 to TRBJ2-3; the D gene is possibly TRBD2 (6 bases). Trimming removed 5 bases at V and 6 bases at J, with 24 bases between. Germline values: CDR1 SGHVS, CDR2 FQNEAQ. CDR3 length: 17 amino acids.

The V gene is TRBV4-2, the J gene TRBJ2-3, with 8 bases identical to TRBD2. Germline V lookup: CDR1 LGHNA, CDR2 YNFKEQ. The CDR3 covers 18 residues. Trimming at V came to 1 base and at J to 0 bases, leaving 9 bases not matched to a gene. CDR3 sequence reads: CASSQGPAGGQSTDTQYF. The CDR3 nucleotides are TGTGCCAGCAGCCAAGGTCCGGCGGGGGGCCAAAGCACAGATACGCAGTATTTT.

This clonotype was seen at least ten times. The CDR3 DNA reads as TGTGCCAGCAGCCAAGATAGGGCCAGGGCGCATCAAGAGACCCAGTACTTC. This translates into CASSQDRARAHQETQYF. The gene calls are TRBV3-1 and TRBJ2-5, with D possibly TRBD1 on 5 matching bases. This CDR3 comprises 17 residues. CDR1 is LGHDT and CDR2 is YNNKEL in the germline V gene (reference sequence). Between the trimmed V and J ends, which lost 0 bases and 2 bases, there was a span of 16 bases.

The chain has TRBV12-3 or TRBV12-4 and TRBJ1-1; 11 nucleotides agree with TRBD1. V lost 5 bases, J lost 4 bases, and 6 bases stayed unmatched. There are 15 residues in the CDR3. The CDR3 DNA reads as TGTGCCAGCAGTGTGCCGGGACAGGGGGGCACTGAAGCTTTCTTT. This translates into CASSVPGQGGTEAFF.

The CDR3 loop is CATSRGLAGLFF. The CDR3 bases are TGTGCCACCAGCAGGGGGTTAGCGGGACTGTTCTTC. The gene calls are TRBV15 and TRBJ2-1; 8 nucleotides agree with TRBD2. Looked up from germline, CDR1 is LNHNV and CDR2 is YYDKDF (reference sequence). V lost 3 bases to trimming and J lost 15 bases; unmatched junction nucleotides: 7. This CDR3 spans 12 amino acids.

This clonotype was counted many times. CDR3 sequence: CASSVDLVHNEQFF. The DNA for the CDR3 is TGTGCCAGCAGCGTAGATCTAGTCCACAATGAGCAGTTCTTC. V gene TRBV9 combines with J gene TRBJ2-1; no clear D. Germline lookup yields CDR1 SGDLS and CDR2 YYNGEE. The CDR3 sequence is 14 residues long. Deletions cut 0 bases from V and 5 bases from J, with 9 bases between.

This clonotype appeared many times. The CDR3 region is CASSERDPIYNEQFF. The DNA of the CDR3 is TGTGCCAGCAGTGAAAGGGACCCCATTTACAATGAGCAGTTCTTC. V gene TRBV2 combines with J gene TRBJ2-1; D possibly matches TRBD1 or TRBD2 (5 bases each). The ends were cut back, 2 bases at V and 4 bases at J, with 12 bases in the middle. The CDR3 contains 15 residues. Germline V gene sequence: CDR1 SNHLY, CDR2 FYNNEI.

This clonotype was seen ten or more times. The CDR3 coding sequence is TGTGCCAGCAGCCACTCCGGGACAAAATTAAACTACGAGCAGTACGTC. Amino acids: CASSHSGTKLNYEQYV. J is TRBJ2-7 and V is TRBV5-6, with a possible D match to TRBD1 (6 bases). Trimming took 4 bases from V and 3 from J, leaving 20 bases between them. Germline-derived CDR1 and CDR2 are SGHDT and YYEEEE. The CDR3 is 16 residues long.

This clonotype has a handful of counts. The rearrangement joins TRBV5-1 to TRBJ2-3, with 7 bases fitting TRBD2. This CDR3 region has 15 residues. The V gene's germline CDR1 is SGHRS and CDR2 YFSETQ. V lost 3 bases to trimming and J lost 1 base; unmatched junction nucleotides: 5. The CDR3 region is CASSSSGVGTDTQYF. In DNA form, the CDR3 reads TGCGCCAGCAGCTCTAGCGGAGTGGGCACAGATACGCAGTATTTT. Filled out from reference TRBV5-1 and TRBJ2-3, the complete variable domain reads KAGVTQTPRYLIKTRGQQVTLSCSPISGHRSVSWYQQTPGQGLQFLFEYFSETQRNKGNFPGRFSGRQFSNSRSEMNVSTLELGDSALYLCASSSSGVGTDTQYFGPGTRLTVL.

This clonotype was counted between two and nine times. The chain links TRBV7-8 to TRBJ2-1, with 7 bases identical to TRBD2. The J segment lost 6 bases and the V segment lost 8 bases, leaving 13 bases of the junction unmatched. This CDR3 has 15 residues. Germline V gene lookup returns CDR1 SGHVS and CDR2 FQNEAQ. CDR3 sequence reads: CASQRRGSPSNEQFF. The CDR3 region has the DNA TGTGCCAGCCAACGGCGCGGGAGCCCGTCCAATGAGCAGTTCTTC.

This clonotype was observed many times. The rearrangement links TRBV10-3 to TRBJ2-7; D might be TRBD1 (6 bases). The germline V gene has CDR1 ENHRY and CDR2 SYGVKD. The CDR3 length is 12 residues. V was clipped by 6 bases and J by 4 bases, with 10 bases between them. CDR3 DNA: TGTGCCATCAGCACAGGGAGTTACGAGCAGTACTTC. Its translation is CAISTGSYEQYF.

The CDR3 nucleotides are TGTGCCAGCCCGAAGACTCCGGGACTAGCGAAAGATACGCAGTATTTT. It translates to CASPKTPGLAKDTQYF. The rearrangement links TRBV12-3 or TRBV12-4 to TRBJ2-3, with 10 bases lining up with TRBD2. The CDR3 spans 16 residues. V shed 8 bases and J 5 bases; nucleotides not matched to a gene: 13.

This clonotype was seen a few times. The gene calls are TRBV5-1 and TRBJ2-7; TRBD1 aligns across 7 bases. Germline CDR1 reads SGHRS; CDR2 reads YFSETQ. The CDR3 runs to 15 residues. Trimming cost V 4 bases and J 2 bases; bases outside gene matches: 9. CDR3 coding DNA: TGCGCCAGCAGCATGACAGGGAATAACCCCTACGAGCAGTACGTC. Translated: CASSMTGNNPYEQYV.

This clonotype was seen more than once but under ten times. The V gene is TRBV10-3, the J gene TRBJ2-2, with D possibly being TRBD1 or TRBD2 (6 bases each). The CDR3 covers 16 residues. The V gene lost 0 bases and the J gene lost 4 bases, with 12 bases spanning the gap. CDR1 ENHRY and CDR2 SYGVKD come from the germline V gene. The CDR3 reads CAISESRTAGTGELFF. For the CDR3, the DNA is TGTGCCATCAGTGAGTCGAGGACAGCGGGCACCGGGGAGCTGTTTTTT.

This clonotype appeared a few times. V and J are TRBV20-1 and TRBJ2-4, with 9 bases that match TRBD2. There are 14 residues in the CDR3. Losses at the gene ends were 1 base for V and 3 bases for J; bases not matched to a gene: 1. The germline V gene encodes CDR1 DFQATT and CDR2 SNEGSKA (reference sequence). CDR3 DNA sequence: TGCAGTGCTAGAGGCGGGGGGGGCAAAAACATTCAGTACTTC. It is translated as CSARGGGGKNIQYF.

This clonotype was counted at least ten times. The CDR3 spells CASSLRLAGVGEQFF. For the CDR3, the DNA is TGTGCCAGCAGTTTGCGACTAGCGGGGGTAGGCGAGCAGTTCTTC. This chain joins TRBV28 and TRBJ2-1; TRBD2 matches at 12 bases. The V gene end was trimmed by 3 bases and the J gene end by 10 bases; junction bases not matched to a gene: 7. Germline CDR1 and CDR2: MDHEN and SYDVKM. CDR3 length: 15 residues.

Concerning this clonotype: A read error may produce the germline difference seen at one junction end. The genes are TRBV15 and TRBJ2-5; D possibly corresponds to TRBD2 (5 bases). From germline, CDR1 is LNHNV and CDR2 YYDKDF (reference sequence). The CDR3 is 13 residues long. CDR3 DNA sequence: TGTACCACCAGCAGAGTCGAGGGAGAGACCCAGTACTTC. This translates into CTTSRVEGETQYF. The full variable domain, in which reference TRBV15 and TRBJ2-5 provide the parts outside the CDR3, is DAMVIQNPRYQVTQFGKPVTLSCSQTLNHNVMYWYQQKSSQAPKLLFHYYDKDFNNEADTPDNFQSRRPNTSFCFLDIRSPGLGDTAMYLCTTSRVEGETQYFGPGTRLLVL.

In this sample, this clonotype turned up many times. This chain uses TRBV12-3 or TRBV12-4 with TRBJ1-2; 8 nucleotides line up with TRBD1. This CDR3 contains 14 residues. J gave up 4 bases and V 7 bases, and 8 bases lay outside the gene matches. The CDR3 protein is CASTGQGLGYGYTF. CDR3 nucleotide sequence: TGTGCCAGCACCGGACAGGGTTTGGGCTATGGCTACACCTTC.

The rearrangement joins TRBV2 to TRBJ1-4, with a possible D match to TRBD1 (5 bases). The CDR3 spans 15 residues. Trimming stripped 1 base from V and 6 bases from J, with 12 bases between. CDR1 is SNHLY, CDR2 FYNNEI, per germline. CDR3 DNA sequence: TGTGCCAGCAGTGAAGGTGACAGCGGGGATGAAAAACTGTTTTTT. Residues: CASSEGDSGDEKLFF.

The CDR3 here is CASSHWTSGLGQETQYF. The CDR3 DNA is TGTGCCAGCAGCCATTGGACTAGCGGGCTGGGGCAAGAGACCCAGTACTTC. This rearrangement joins TRBV3-1 to TRBJ2-5, with TRBD2 identical over 11 bases. The V and J ends lost 3 bases and 2 bases, in that order; junction bases with no gene match: 8. The CDR3 runs 17 residues. Germline loops: CDR1 LGHDT, CDR2 YNNKEL (reference sequence).

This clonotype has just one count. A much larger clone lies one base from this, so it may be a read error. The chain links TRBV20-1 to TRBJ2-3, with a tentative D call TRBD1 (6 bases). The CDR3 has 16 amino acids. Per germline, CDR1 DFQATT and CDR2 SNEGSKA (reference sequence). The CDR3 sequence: CCARFDHRASTDTQYF. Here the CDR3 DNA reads TGCTGTGCTAGATTCGACCACAGGGCTAGCACAGATACGCAGTATTTT.

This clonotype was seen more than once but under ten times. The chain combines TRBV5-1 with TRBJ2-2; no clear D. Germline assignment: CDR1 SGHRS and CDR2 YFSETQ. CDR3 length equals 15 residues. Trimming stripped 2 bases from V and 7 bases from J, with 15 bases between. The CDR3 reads CASSLIVEVSGELFF. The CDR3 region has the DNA TGCGCCAGCAGCTTAATAGTAGAAGTGAGCGGGGAGCTGTTTTTT.